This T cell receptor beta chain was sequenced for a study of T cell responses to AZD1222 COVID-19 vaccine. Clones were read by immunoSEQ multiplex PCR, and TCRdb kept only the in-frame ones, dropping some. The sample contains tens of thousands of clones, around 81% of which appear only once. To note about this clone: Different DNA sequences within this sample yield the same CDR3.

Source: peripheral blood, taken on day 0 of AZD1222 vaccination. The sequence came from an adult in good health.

In DNA form, the CDR3 reads TGCGCCAGCAGCTTGGAAACGGAATTGAACACTGAAGCTTTCTTT. Its translation is CASSLETELNTEAFF. The V gene is TRBV5-1, the J gene TRBJ1-1; D uncertain. The CDR3 is 15 residues long. V was shortened by 0 bases and J by 0 bases, with 9 bases between the two germline ends. Germline-derived CDR1 and CDR2 are SGHRS and YFSETQ.